Many counts were recorded for the clone carrying this TCR beta chain. Graves' hyperthyroidism qualified as stable when ophthalmopathy did not progress within 18 months. These patients, aged 18 to 65, had recently diagnosed hyperthyroidism lasting under 2 months. From 10 ml of fresh peripheral blood, PBMCs were isolated. This specimen belongs to a study of T cells in Graves' hyperthyroidism and ophthalmopathy. Amplified regions were TCR beta CDR3 sequences from RNA transcripts. The HTBI set primed first-round TCR CDR3 RT-PCR. Using its own MiXCR run on the multiplex PCR reads, TCRdb lists one record per CDR3 protein. The sample yields about 550,000 distinct CDR3 sequences, 20% to 25% seen once. V lost 3 bases, J lost 4 bases, and 12 bases lay in between. CDR1 is MDHEN, CDR2 SYDVKM, per germline. This CDR3 is 14 amino acids long.

The chain couples TRBV28 to TRBJ1-1; D remains unclear. The sample taken for sequencing was blood. The clonotype comes from a man aged 18 to 30 with Graves' hyperthyroidism. CDR3: CASSFTNQGTEAFF. CDR3 bases: TGTGCCAGCAGTTTCACCAACCAAGGCACTGAAGCTTTCTTT.